What follows are 28 T cell receptor beta chains derived from one specimen sequenced in a study of cytomegalovirus exposure and HLA in healthy donors. Some clones are missing from TCRdb's copy, which holds only in-frame ones; the method was immunoSEQ multiplex PCR. The sample shows approximately 140,000 clones, less than 90% of them seen only once. Sequencing used PBMCs. The receptors were sampled from a young man in good health and CMV-seronegative.

The chain couples TRBV7-9 to TRBJ1-1; 7 bases match TRBD1. The CDR3 length is 16 residues. Germline V gene data show CDR1 as SEHNR and CDR2 as FQNEAQ (reference sequence). Trimming removed 5 bases from V and 5 bases from J; junction bases left unmatched: 14. In DNA, the CDR3 is TGTGCCAGCAGCCTTGCCCACATGGAGACAGGGACTGAAGCTTTCTTT. Protein product: CASSLAHMETGTEAFF. The full variable domain, rest sourced from reference TRBV7-9 and TRBJ1-1, is DTGVSQNPRHKITKRGQNVTFRCDPISEHNRLYWYRQTLGQGPEFLTYFQNEAQLEKSRLLSDRFSAERPKGSFSTLEIQRTEQGDSAMYLCASSLAHMETGTEAFFGQGTRLTVV.

J is TRBJ1-2 and V is TRBV9; no clear D gene. The length of the CDR3 is 11 residues. V shed 4 bases and J shed 9 bases, with 10 bases lying between them. Germline CDR1 and CDR2: SGDLS and YYNGEE. The CDR3 spells CASSLGESYTF. The CDR3 DNA follows: TGTGCCAGCAGCCTTGGAGAGAGCTACACCTTC.

This clone has just one count. This sequence joins TRBV4-3 and TRBJ2-5; tentatively, D is TRBD1 (6 bases). V was shortened by 4 bases and J by 5 bases, with 20 bases between the two germline ends. Germline CDR1 LGHNA, CDR2 YSLEER. The CDR3 runs to 16 residues. The CDR3 reads CASSPRRKGVGETQYF. The CDR3 DNA is TGCGCCAGCAGCCCCAGGAGGAAGGGGGTCGGTGAGACCCAGTACTTC.

The chain couples TRBV6-5 to TRBJ1-6; D is undetermined. Germline V gives CDR1 MNHEY, CDR2 SVGAGI. Trimming cost V 6 bases and J 7 bases, with 13 bases left between them. This CDR3 is built from 14 residues. The CDR3 spells CASSQALLNSPLHF. CDR3 coding DNA: TGTGCCAGCAGCCAGGCCCTTCTCAATTCACCCCTCCACTTT.

This rearrangement joins TRBV9 to TRBJ2-1; 10 nucleotides line up with TRBD2. Germline values: CDR1 SGDLS, CDR2 YYNGEE. The junction had 7 bases not matched to a gene; V was cut back by 5 bases and J by 5 bases. This CDR3 spans 15 amino acids. CDR3 loop: CASSPLAGVNNEQFF. The CDR3 bases are TGTGCCAGCAGTCCCCTAGCGGGAGTTAACAATGAGCAGTTCTTC.

The chain combines TRBV10-3 with TRBJ2-7; TRBD1 is a possible D gene (6 bases). The CDR3 loop spans 14 amino acids. The germline gives CDR1 ENHRY, CDR2 SYGVKD. V lost 5 bases, J lost 2 bases, and 13 bases lay in between. The CDR3, as DNA: TGTGCCATCAGTCCCAGGGACAAGCCCTACGAGCAGTACTTC. Amino acids: CAISPRDKPYEQYF.

The V call is TRBV28, the J call TRBJ2-7; TRBD1 matches 8 bases. The junction had 6 bases not matched to a gene; V was cut back by 3 bases and J by 5 bases. The CDR3 sequence is 14 residues long. The germline V gene encodes CDR1 MDHEN and CDR2 SYDVKM. CDR3 sequence reads: CASSLAGGTNEQYF. In nucleotides, the CDR3 is TGTGCCAGCAGTTTGGCAGGGGGCACGAACGAGCAGTACTTC.

The genes are TRBV15 and TRBJ1-3; D gene unclear. The CDR3 is 16 amino acids. CDR1 is LNHNV and CDR2 is YYDKDF in the germline V gene (reference sequence). Trimming took 1 base from V and 4 from J, leaving 14 bases between them. CDR3: CATSRVLAGVGNTIYF. DNA of the CDR3: TGTGCCACCAGCAGAGTCTTAGCGGGTGTGGGAAACACCATATATTTT.

This clone was detected many times. The gene calls are TRBV5-1 and TRBJ1-5; weak D call: TRBD1 (6 bases). The V gene lost 0 bases and the J gene lost 6 bases, with 13 bases spanning the gap. This CDR3 spans 15 amino acids. Germline CDR1 and CDR2: SGHRS and YFSETQ. The CDR3 region has the DNA TGCGCCAGCAGCTTGGGCGGGGGGGCAGGTCAGCCCCAGCATTTT. This gives the protein CASSLGGGAGQPQHF. The variable domain in full, completed from reference TRBV5-1 and TRBJ1-5, reads KAGVTQTPRYLIKTRGQQVTLSCSPISGHRSVSWYQQTPGQGLQFLFEYFSETQRNKGNFPGRFSGRQFSNSRSEMNVSTLELGDSALYLCASSLGGGAGQPQHFGDGTRLSIL.

For this clone: This sample also contains other DNA sequences that code for the same CDR3. The J gene is TRBJ2-7, the V gene TRBV7-2; TRBD2 might be the D (5 bases). Deletions cut 4 bases from V and 1 base from J, with 11 bases between. CDR3 length equals 14 residues. The germline gives CDR1 SGHTA, CDR2 FQGNSA. CDR3 nucleotides: TGTGCCAGCAGCTCACGGGGTTTTTCCTACGAGCAGTACTTC. Translation: CASSSRGFSYEQYF.

This clone was found once. In DNA, the CDR3 is TGCGCCAGCAGCTTTCGACTAGTTGAATCCACCTACGAGCAGTACTTC. Protein sequence: CASSFRLVESTYEQYF. The chain couples TRBV5-1 to TRBJ2-7; tentatively, D is TRBD2 (6 bases). In germline, CDR1 is SGHRS, CDR2 YFSETQ. Trimming pared 2 bases from V and 2 bases from J, leaving 17 bases between. The CDR3 runs to 16 residues.

This sequence joins TRBV19 and TRBJ1-5, with D perhaps TRBD1 (5 bases). The CDR3 contains 16 residues. V was pared by 3 bases and J by 0 bases, with 12 bases between. The germline CDR1 and CDR2 sequences are LNHDA and SQIVND (reference sequence). For the CDR3, the DNA is TGTGCCAGTAGTATTGGGGGGGTAGGTAGCAATCAGCCCCAGCATTTT. This translates into CASSIGGVGSNQPQHF.

This chain joins TRBV19 and TRBJ1-2; TRBD1 matches at 7 bases. Germline CDR1 and CDR2: LNHDA and SQIVND (reference sequence). The CDR3 is 16 amino acids. Unmatched junction bases numbered 7, after V lost 3 bases and J lost 0 bases. Here the CDR3 DNA reads TGTGCCAGTAGTATTCGAGGACAGGCCACTAACTATGGCTACACCTTC. It codes for CASSIRGQATNYGYTF.

This chain uses TRBV20-1 with TRBJ1-6; possibly TRBD1 for D (6 bases). The CDR3 has 11 amino acids. V was clipped by 2 bases and J by 14 bases, with 10 bases between them. Per germline, CDR1 DFQATT and CDR2 SNEGSKA (reference sequence). The CDR3 DNA sequence: TGCAGTGCTAGACAACCAGGGGCCCTCCACTTT. Translated: CSARQPGALHF.

This clone has a single count. The chain couples TRBV5-1 to TRBJ2-7; tentative D call: TRBD1 (5 bases). The CDR3 spans 14 residues. Germline V gene data show CDR1 as SGHRS and CDR2 as YFSETQ. Trimming left V 2 bases short and J 3 bases short, with 12 bases between. The chain's CDR3 is CASSLLTEDYEQYF. DNA of the CDR3: TGCGCCAGCAGCTTACTGACAGAGGACTACGAGCAGTACTTC.

This clone showed up just once. The rearrangement links TRBV27 to TRBJ2-1; TRBD2 matches 8 bases. Trimming took 1 base from V and 7 from J; bases not matched to a gene: 9. In germline, CDR1 is MNHEY, CDR2 SMNVEV (reference sequence). The CDR3 length is 16 residues. CDR3 residues: CASSLYSGAGVNEQFF. The CDR3 DNA sequence: TGTGCCAGCAGTTTATACTCCGGAGCGGGAGTTAATGAGCAGTTCTTC.

The chain has TRBV4-2 and TRBJ2-7; 8 bases are shared with TRBD2. The CDR3 is 15 amino acids. Trimming at V came to 4 bases and at J to 2 bases, leaving 7 bases not matched to a gene. Germline V gene data show CDR1 as LGHNA and CDR2 as YNFKEQ. The CDR3 bases are TGTGCCAGCAGCCGCATCGGGGGGGTCGCCTACGAGCAGTACTTC. Amino acids: CASSRIGGVAYEQYF.

V and J are TRBV11-2 and TRBJ2-5; D gene unclear. CDR3 size: 15 residues. V was pared by 3 bases and J by 1 base, with 12 bases between. Looked up from germline, CDR1 is SGHAT and CDR2 is FQNNGV. The CDR3 DNA sequence: TGTGCCAGCAGCTTGTCGTCGGGTGGCCAAGAGACCCAGTACTTC. Translation: CASSLSSGGQETQYF.

The chain uses TRBV5-1 and TRBJ2-7; 8 bases line up with TRBD2. CDR1 is SGHRS, CDR2 YFSETQ, per germline. The CDR3 length is 15 residues. V dropped 7 bases and J dropped 8; count of bases not matched to a gene: 17. CDR3 sequence (DNA): TGCGCCAGCGAACTACTTTATCGGGAGGGCCCCCAGCAGTACTTC. Protein sequence: CASELLYREGPQQYF.

In this sample, this clone turned up a few times. The rearrangement joins TRBV13 to TRBJ2-1; D possibly corresponds to TRBD2 (6 bases). The CDR3 consists of 15 residues. With 8 bases removed from V and 3 bases from J, the gap between germline ends came to 17 bases. In germline, CDR1 is PRHDT, CDR2 FYEKMQ (reference sequence). CDR3: CASDTSGEHYNEQFF. In DNA form, the CDR3 reads TGTGCCAGCGACACGTCGGGAGAACACTACAATGAGCAGTTCTTC. The variable domain in full, with the rest retrieved from reference TRBV13 and TRBJ2-1, is AAGVIQSPRHLIKEKRETATLKCYPIPRHDTVYWYQQGPGQDPQFLISFYEKMQSDKGSIPDRFSAQQFSDYHSELNMSSLELGDSALYFCASDTSGEHYNEQFFGPGTRLTVL.

This clone showed up just a few times. V gene TRBV9 combines with J gene TRBJ1-2; the D is unclear. CDR3 length: 15 amino acids. V lost 0 bases and J lost 8, with 17 bases in between. Germline V gene data show CDR1 as SGDLS and CDR2 as YYNGEE. DNA for the CDR3: TGTGCCAGCAGCGTAGAAGAGGGCTCGTTGCAGGGCTACACCTTC. This gives the protein CASSVEEGSLQGYTF.

J is TRBJ1-4 and V is TRBV10-3; a possible D gene is TRBD1 (6 bases). Deletions cut 10 bases from V and 4 bases from J, with 13 bases between. Germline V gene data show CDR1 as ENHRY and CDR2 as SYGVKD. The CDR3 is made up of 13 amino acids. The CDR3: CATGGGDNEKLFF. CDR3 DNA sequence: TGTGCCACCGGAGGGGGGGATAATGAAAAACTGTTTTTT.

V usage is TRBV11-2 and J usage is TRBJ1-2; 8 nucleotides line up with TRBD1. V lost 3 bases to trimming and J lost 8 bases; unmatched junction nucleotides: 5. CDR1 and CDR2 from the germline V gene are SGHAT and FQNNGV. CDR3 length equals 13 residues. Here the CDR3 reads CASSFQGAVGYTF. Written as DNA, the CDR3 is TGTGCCAGCAGCTTCCAGGGGGCTGTGGGCTACACCTTC.

This chain uses TRBV6-1 with TRBJ2-1; 13 bases fit TRBD2. The CDR3 is made up of 15 amino acids. V lost 10 bases to trimming and J lost 7 bases; unmatched junction nucleotides: 10. Germline V gene data show CDR1 as MNHNS and CDR2 as SASEGT. CDR3 in DNA: TGTGCCACCATGGGACTAGCGGGGTCTGTGAATGAGCAGTTCTTC. Amino acid sequence: CATMGLAGSVNEQFF.

The CDR3 loop reads CASSLNRGGEQYF. CDR3 nucleotides: TGCGCCAGCAGCTTGAATAGGGGGGGCGAGCAGTACTTC. The rearrangement links TRBV5-1 to TRBJ2-7; tentatively, D is TRBD2 (7 bases). Germline V gene data show CDR1 as SGHRS and CDR2 as YFSETQ. The CDR3 runs to 13 residues. The germline V and J ends were trimmed by 1 base and 6 bases, with 11 bases remaining between them.

The genes are TRBV5-4 and TRBJ2-3, with 12 bases lining up with TRBD2. Germline assignment: CDR1 SGHNT and CDR2 YYREEE (reference sequence). The CDR3 has 16 residues. V lost 4 bases to trimming and J lost 0 bases; unmatched junction nucleotides: 3. The CDR3 here is CASSAGLAGSTDTQYF. The CDR3, as DNA: TGTGCCAGCAGCGCGGGACTAGCGGGTAGCACAGATACGCAGTATTTT. The full variable domain, with the rest looked up from reference TRBV5-4 and TRBJ2-3, is ETGVTQSPTHLIKTRGQQVTLRCSSQSGHNTVSWYQQALGQGPQFIFQYYREEENGRGNFPPRFSGLQFPNYSSELNVNALELDDSALYLCASSAGLAGSTDTQYFGPGTRLTVL.

The chain couples TRBV2 to TRBJ2-5; 7 bases fit TRBD1. This CDR3 has 13 residues. Losses at the gene ends were 8 bases for V and 3 bases for J; bases not matched to a gene: 6. Germline V gene sequence: CDR1 SNHLY, CDR2 FYNNEI. The CDR3 DNA reads TGTGCCAGCTGGAAGGGGGCGAAAGAGACCCAGTACTTC. The encoded protein is CASWKGAKETQYF.

This clone has just a few counts. This chain uses TRBV9 with TRBJ2-7; D is possibly TRBD2 (6 bases). Per germline, CDR1 SGDLS and CDR2 YYNGEE. CDR3 length: 15 residues. Trimming stripped 0 bases from V and 3 bases from J, with 13 bases between. In DNA, the CDR3 is TGTGCCAGCAGCGTAGGGTCGGGAGTACACTACGAGCAGTACTTC. It translates to CASSVGSGVHYEQYF.